This T cell receptor (beta chain) was observed in a study of graft-versus-host responses after intestinal transplantation (dated by TCRdb to the early 2020s). With respect to the entire study: The transplants that recipients got were multivisceral, liver-intestinal, or isolated intestinal. To identify alloreactive clones, pre-transplant mixed lymphocyte reaction products were sequenced and compared with unstimulated pre-transplant donor and recipient T cells. Instead of going to the commercial service, samples from a few later patients were sequenced in-house on an Illumina MiSeq and processed with MiXCR. A cohort of 20 to 25 intestinal transplant recipients, including one retransplant, was enrolled, and a few patients lacking pretransplant specimens were excluded. Graft-versus-host and host-versus-graft alloreactive T cell clones were tracked in the graft, circulation and bone marrow after intestinal transplantation using bulk TCR-beta CDR3 sequencing. Donor T cell macrochimerism was defined as a peak of at least 4% donor T cells among recipient peripheral blood mononuclear cells. All recipients received anti-thymocyte globulin induction followed by maintenance tacrolimus and steroids for two to four years.

Counted from cysteine to phenylalanine, this CDR3 has 13 amino acids. Kept here is only the CDR3 DNA, which spans 39 bases and is read in frame from base 1. Cut back by 3 bases and 5 bases, the V and J ends lie 10 bases apart. The germline V gene encodes CDR1 MDHEN and CDR2 SYDVKM. Libraries came from the immunoSEQ multiplex PCR assay. For most patients, genomic DNA was isolated with the Qiagen DNeasy Blood and Tissue Kit and shipped frozen to Adaptive Biotechnologies for TCR sequencing. For most patients, genomic DNA was subjected to high-throughput TCR-beta CDR3 sequencing by Adaptive Biotechnologies. For the original study's pipeline: TCR sequencing data were retrieved from Adaptive's ImmunoSEQ software for roughly 17 patients, whereas three other patients were processed with MiXCR and VDJtools. To correct CD4 versus CD8 sorting errors, any sequence found in both subsets at a frequency ratio below 5:1 was removed. CDR3 nucleotide sequences shared between donor and recipient were removed because the origin of such sequences could not be assigned. Alloreactive clones required at least 2-fold expansion over unstimulated cells and minimum CFSE-low frequency of 0.002% (template counts) or 0.001% (read counts). Clones were considered mappable if detected in sequenced pre-transplant spleen, lymph node, or MLR CFSE-low populations of the donor or recipient. Cumulative frequency of alloreactive clones was calculated as a percentage of all sequences weighted by copy number. TCRdb provides this immuneACCESS table in a form limited to in-frame rearrangements. Some clones are lacking; in checked studies, under half of them reflect an unresolved V gene, and why the rest are absent is not known. Clone size and the V and J calls come from that table; the DNA yielded D and trimming. For this sample the table gives over 100,000 clones, of which about 95% were detected only once. More than 3% of the sample rests with the top ten.

In light of the paper, this sample's time point label describes: cells obtained before transplantation from donor or recipient. CD3+CD4+ and CD3+CD8+ populations were FACS-sorted from unstimulated pre-transplant donor and recipient cells taken from spleen or lymph nodes. On the study overall, not on this receptor specifically: Early after transplant, declines in HvG clones were associated with peak levels of circulating GvH clones. Patients with donor T cell macrochimerism had high GvH to HvG T cell clonal ratios in their allografts. GvH clones were detected in recipient bone marrow, and some appeared earlier in ileal mucosa or blood, consistent with an intestinal mucosal origin. The conclusions were limited by the relatively low number and heterogeneity of the intestinal transplant patients.

A word on this clone: Its recognized antigen is unknown. No qualities accompany the bases; no much larger clone lies one base away.

The rearranged segments are TRBV28 and TRBJ1-2, with the D gene too uncertain to name. The TCR originated in a human donor who received an intestinal transplant. Sample: unstimulated CD8+ T cells sorted from spleen or lymph node cells, taken before intestinal transplant. The DNA reads TGTGCCAGCAGTTTCGACGGAACTTATGGCTACACCTTC. Its coded protein is CASSFDGTYGYTF.